These 18 T cell receptor beta chains came from one sample sequenced in a study of shared clonotypes between healthy human individuals. TCRdb's table, derived via immunoSEQ multiplex PCR, lists solely in-frame clones and lacks some. This table has 850,000 to 1,200,000 clones, about 75% appearing once. Sequenced: memory CD4+ T cells sorted from blood. The subset here: CD45RA-negative fraction. All receptors derive from a man in his late teens or twenties in good health.

CDR3 nucleotide sequence: TGTGCCAGCAGTTTACAGGGTGGAAACACCATATATTTT. It translates to CASSLQGGNTIYF. The chain combines TRBV27 with TRBJ1-3; D possibly corresponds to TRBD1 (5 bases). With 2 bases removed from V and 3 bases from J, the gap between germline ends came to 5 bases. This CDR3 has 13 amino acids. The germline V gene has CDR1 MNHEY and CDR2 SMNVEV (reference sequence).

This clone has only one observation. The J gene is TRBJ1-2, the V gene TRBV28; TRBD1 might be the D (5 bases). The CDR3 loop spans 14 amino acids. Germline V gives CDR1 MDHEN, CDR2 SYDVKM. V lost 2 bases, J lost 6 bases, and 13 bases lay in between. CDR3 loop: CASSLIERGDGYTF. The CDR3 DNA sequence: TGTGCCAGCAGTTTAATAGAGCGGGGGGATGGCTACACCTTC.

V is TRBV19 and J is TRBJ2-4, with 9 bases aligning to TRBD1. CDR3 size: 17 residues. Germline values: CDR1 LNHDA, CDR2 SQIVND (reference sequence). V shed 5 bases, J shed 1 base, and the junction held 9 bases outside the gene matches. The CDR3 loop is CASSPGQGFGAKNIQYF. CDR3 nucleotide sequence: TGTGCCAGTAGTCCCGGACAGGGGTTTGGGGCCAAAAACATTCAGTACTTC. Full variable domain (missing parts from reference TRBV19 and TRBJ2-4): DGGITQSPKYLFRKEGQNVTLSCEQNLNHDAMYWYRQDPGQGLRLIYYSQIVNDFQKGDIAEGYSVSREKKESFPLTVTSAQKNPTAFYLCASSPGQGFGAKNIQYFGAGTRLSVL.

This chain joins TRBV6-5 and TRBJ1-5; D not certain. The germline CDR1 and CDR2 sequences are MNHEY and SVGAGI. The length of the CDR3 is 13 residues. V was trimmed by 6 bases and J by 2 bases, leaving 8 bases between them. The CDR3 DNA follows: TGTGCCAGCAGGGACCACCGCAATCAGCCCCAGCATTTT. Encoded protein: CASRDHRNQPQHF.

The rearrangement uses TRBV7-2 and TRBJ1-6, with TRBD1 matching 8 bases. CDR1 is SGHTA and CDR2 is FQGNSA in the germline V gene. The CDR3 extends over 15 amino acids. J was trimmed by 7 bases and V by 3 bases; bases with no gene match: 5. In DNA, the CDR3 is TGTGCCAGCAGCTTTGGGACAGGACTAAATTCACCCCTCCACTTT. Residues: CASSFGTGLNSPLHF.

In this sample, this clone turned up a few times. This chain joins TRBV6-5 and TRBJ2-4, with D maybe TRBD2 (6 bases). Germline V gives CDR1 MNHEY, CDR2 SVGAGI. V was trimmed by 10 bases and J by 6 bases, leaving 19 bases between them. There are 14 residues in the CDR3. In DNA form, the CDR3 reads TGTGCCACCTCCGGTGGTCCCGGGAGAAACATTCAGTACTTC. This translates into CATSGGPGRNIQYF.

The chain uses TRBV4-2 and TRBJ1-3; a possible D gene is TRBD1 (6 bases). Germline-derived CDR1 and CDR2 are LGHNA and YNFKEQ. Trimming left V 4 bases short and J 3 bases short, with 13 bases between. The CDR3 extends over 15 amino acids. The CDR3 DNA follows: TGTGCCAGCAGCCGAGCTGAGGGGGATGGAAACACCATATATTTT. Its translation: CASSRAEGDGNTIYF.

A single count supports this clone. The CDR3 DNA reads TGTGCCAGCTCCGGGACTAGCGGGGGGCTAAACACCGGGGAGCTGTTTTTT. It codes for CASSGTSGGLNTGELFF. V gene TRBV27 combines with J gene TRBJ2-2; 15 bases align to TRBD2. V lost 8 bases, J lost 2 bases, and 6 bases stayed unmatched. The CDR3 runs 17 residues. Germline CDR1 reads MNHEY; CDR2 reads SMNVEV (reference sequence).

With regard to this clone: This sample includes further DNA sequences coding for the same CDR3. The gene calls are TRBV5-4 and TRBJ2-7; D uncertain. Germline V gene sequence: CDR1 SGHNT, CDR2 YYREEE (reference sequence). V lost 1 base to trimming and J lost 4 bases, with 6 bases between them. The CDR3 runs to 12 residues. CDR3 nucleotide sequence: TGTGCCAGCAGCTTGCCCGGATACGAGCAGTACTTC. It encodes CASSLPGYEQYF.

This chain uses TRBV7-9 with TRBJ1-4, with D maybe TRBD1 (5 bases). The CDR3 totals 14 residues. The germline CDR1 and CDR2 sequences are SEHNR and FQNEAQ (reference sequence). The V end was cut by 11 bases, the J end by 0 bases, with 13 bases between. For the CDR3, the DNA is TGTGCCTCCCAGGGAACCGCAACTAATGAAAAACTGTTTTTT. Translated, it gives CASQGTATNEKLFF.

V usage is TRBV27 and J usage is TRBJ1-2, with 9 bases fitting TRBD1. The CDR3 has 14 amino acids. Germline CDR1 MNHEY, CDR2 SMNVEV (reference sequence). The J segment lost 7 bases and the V segment lost 6 bases, leaving 9 bases of the junction unmatched. The CDR3 DNA follows: TGTGCCAGCAGCGCCCTGGGACAGGGTAGTGGCTACACCTTC. It is translated as CASSALGQGSGYTF.

The CDR3 sequence: CASSFTGANVLTF. The CDR3 DNA reads as TGTGCCAGCAGCTTTACTGGGGCCAACGTCCTGACTTTC. The chain joins TRBV11-1 to TRBJ2-6; D ambiguous. Germline lookup yields CDR1 SGHAT and CDR2 FQDESV (reference sequence). This CDR3 has 13 residues. V lost 3 bases, J lost 2 bases, and 2 bases lay in between.

This sequence joins TRBV5-1 and TRBJ2-2, with TRBD2 matching over 9 bases. Trimming took 3 bases from V and 4 from J; bases not matched to a gene: 4. Germline lookup yields CDR1 SGHRS and CDR2 YFSETQ. This CDR3 is built from 15 residues. Written as DNA, the CDR3 is TGCGCCAGCAGCTCAAAACTAGCGGGCACCGGGGAGCTGTTTTTT. Translation gives CASSSKLAGTGELFF. The full variable domain, with the rest looked up from reference TRBV5-1 and TRBJ2-2, is KAGVTQTPRYLIKTRGQQVTLSCSPISGHRSVSWYQQTPGQGLQFLFEYFSETQRNKGNFPGRFSGRQFSNSRSEMNVSTLELGDSALYLCASSSKLAGTGELFFGEGSRLTVL.

V is TRBV6-1 and J is TRBJ1-5, with D possibly being TRBD1 (5 bases). Looked up from germline, CDR1 is MNHNS and CDR2 is SASEGT. This CDR3 has 14 amino acids. V was pared by 7 bases and J by 3 bases, with 13 bases between. The CDR3 loop reads CASISGQTNQPQHF. For the CDR3, the DNA is TGTGCCAGCATCTCGGGGCAGACCAATCAGCCCCAGCATTTT.

The chain employs TRBV9 and TRBJ2-1, with TRBD2 matching over 9 bases. J gave up 7 bases and V 0 bases, and 14 bases lay outside the gene matches. The CDR3 contains 18 residues. Looked up from germline, CDR1 is SGDLS and CDR2 is YYNGEE. Here the CDR3 reads CASSVVAASGTLLNEQFF. For the CDR3, the DNA is TGTGCCAGCAGCGTAGTAGCGGCTAGCGGGACCCTCTTAAATGAGCAGTTCTTC.

The chain employs TRBV7-2 and TRBJ2-7, with D uncertain. The germline CDR1 and CDR2 sequences are SGHTA and FQGNSA. The V gene lost 5 bases and the J gene lost 1 base, with 9 bases spanning the gap. The CDR3 consists of 13 residues. In DNA form, the CDR3 reads TGTGCCAGCAGCCACGACCGATCCTACGAGCAGTACTTC. Translated, it gives CASSHDRSYEQYF.

Comments on this clone: At one boundary the junction diverges from the germline segment, which might be a read error. V and J are TRBV27 and TRBJ2-7; D ambiguous. This CDR3 spans 13 amino acids. Germline-derived CDR1 and CDR2 are MNHEY and SMNVEV (reference sequence). The CDR3 sequence: CASSHRGSDEQYF. The CDR3 nucleotides read TGTGCCAGCAGTCATCGTGGCTCCGACGAGCAGTACTTC.

V gene TRBV5-6 combines with J gene TRBJ2-4; 11 bases line up with TRBD2. The CDR3 sequence is 15 residues long. The germline V gene encodes CDR1 SGHDT and CDR2 YYEEEE. J was trimmed by 11 bases and V by 4 bases; bases with no gene match: 11. Here the CDR3 reads CASSPGTSGFRVQYF. The CDR3 coding sequence is TGTGCCAGCAGCCCGGGGACTAGCGGTTTTAGGGTTCAGTACTTC.